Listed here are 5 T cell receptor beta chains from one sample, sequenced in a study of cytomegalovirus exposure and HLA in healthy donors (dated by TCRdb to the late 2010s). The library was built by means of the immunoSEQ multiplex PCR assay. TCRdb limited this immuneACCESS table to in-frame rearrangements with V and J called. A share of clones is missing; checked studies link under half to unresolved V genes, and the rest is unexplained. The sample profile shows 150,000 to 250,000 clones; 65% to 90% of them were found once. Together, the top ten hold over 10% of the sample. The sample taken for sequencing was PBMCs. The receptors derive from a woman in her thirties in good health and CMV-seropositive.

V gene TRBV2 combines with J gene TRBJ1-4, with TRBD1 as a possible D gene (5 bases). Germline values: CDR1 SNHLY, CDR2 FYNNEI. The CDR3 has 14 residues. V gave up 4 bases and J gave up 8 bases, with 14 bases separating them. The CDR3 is CASSVWGIREKLFF. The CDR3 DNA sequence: TGTGCCAGCAGTGTATGGGGCATACGGGAAAAACTGTTTTTT.

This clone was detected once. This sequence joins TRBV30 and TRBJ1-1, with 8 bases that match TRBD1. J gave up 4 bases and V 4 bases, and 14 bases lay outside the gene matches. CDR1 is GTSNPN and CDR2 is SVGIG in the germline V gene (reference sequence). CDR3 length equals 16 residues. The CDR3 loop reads CAWTILVQGASTEAFF. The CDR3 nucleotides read TGTGCCTGGACTATATTGGTCCAGGGGGCGAGCACTGAAGCTTTCTTT.

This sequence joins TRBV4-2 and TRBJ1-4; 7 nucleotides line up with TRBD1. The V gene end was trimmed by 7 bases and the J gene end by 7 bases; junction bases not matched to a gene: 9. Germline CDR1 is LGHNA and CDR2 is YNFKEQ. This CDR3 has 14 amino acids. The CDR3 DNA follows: TGTGCCAGCACTAACAGGGGAGCGGGTGAAAAACTGTTTTTT. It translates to CASTNRGAGEKLFF.

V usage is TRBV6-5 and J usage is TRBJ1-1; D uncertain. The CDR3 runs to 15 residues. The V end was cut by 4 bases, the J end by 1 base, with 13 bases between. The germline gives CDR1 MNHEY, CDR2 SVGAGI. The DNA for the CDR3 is TGTGCCAGCAGTTTCCCCGGGTCCCAGAACACTGAAGCTTTCTTT. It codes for CASSFPGSQNTEAFF.

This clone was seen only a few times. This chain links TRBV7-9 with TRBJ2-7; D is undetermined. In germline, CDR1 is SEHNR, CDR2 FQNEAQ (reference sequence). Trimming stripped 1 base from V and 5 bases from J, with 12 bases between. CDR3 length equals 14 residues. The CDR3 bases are TGTGCCAGCAGCTTAGTGGGTGACATCCACGAGCAGTACTTC. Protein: CASSLVGDIHEQYF.